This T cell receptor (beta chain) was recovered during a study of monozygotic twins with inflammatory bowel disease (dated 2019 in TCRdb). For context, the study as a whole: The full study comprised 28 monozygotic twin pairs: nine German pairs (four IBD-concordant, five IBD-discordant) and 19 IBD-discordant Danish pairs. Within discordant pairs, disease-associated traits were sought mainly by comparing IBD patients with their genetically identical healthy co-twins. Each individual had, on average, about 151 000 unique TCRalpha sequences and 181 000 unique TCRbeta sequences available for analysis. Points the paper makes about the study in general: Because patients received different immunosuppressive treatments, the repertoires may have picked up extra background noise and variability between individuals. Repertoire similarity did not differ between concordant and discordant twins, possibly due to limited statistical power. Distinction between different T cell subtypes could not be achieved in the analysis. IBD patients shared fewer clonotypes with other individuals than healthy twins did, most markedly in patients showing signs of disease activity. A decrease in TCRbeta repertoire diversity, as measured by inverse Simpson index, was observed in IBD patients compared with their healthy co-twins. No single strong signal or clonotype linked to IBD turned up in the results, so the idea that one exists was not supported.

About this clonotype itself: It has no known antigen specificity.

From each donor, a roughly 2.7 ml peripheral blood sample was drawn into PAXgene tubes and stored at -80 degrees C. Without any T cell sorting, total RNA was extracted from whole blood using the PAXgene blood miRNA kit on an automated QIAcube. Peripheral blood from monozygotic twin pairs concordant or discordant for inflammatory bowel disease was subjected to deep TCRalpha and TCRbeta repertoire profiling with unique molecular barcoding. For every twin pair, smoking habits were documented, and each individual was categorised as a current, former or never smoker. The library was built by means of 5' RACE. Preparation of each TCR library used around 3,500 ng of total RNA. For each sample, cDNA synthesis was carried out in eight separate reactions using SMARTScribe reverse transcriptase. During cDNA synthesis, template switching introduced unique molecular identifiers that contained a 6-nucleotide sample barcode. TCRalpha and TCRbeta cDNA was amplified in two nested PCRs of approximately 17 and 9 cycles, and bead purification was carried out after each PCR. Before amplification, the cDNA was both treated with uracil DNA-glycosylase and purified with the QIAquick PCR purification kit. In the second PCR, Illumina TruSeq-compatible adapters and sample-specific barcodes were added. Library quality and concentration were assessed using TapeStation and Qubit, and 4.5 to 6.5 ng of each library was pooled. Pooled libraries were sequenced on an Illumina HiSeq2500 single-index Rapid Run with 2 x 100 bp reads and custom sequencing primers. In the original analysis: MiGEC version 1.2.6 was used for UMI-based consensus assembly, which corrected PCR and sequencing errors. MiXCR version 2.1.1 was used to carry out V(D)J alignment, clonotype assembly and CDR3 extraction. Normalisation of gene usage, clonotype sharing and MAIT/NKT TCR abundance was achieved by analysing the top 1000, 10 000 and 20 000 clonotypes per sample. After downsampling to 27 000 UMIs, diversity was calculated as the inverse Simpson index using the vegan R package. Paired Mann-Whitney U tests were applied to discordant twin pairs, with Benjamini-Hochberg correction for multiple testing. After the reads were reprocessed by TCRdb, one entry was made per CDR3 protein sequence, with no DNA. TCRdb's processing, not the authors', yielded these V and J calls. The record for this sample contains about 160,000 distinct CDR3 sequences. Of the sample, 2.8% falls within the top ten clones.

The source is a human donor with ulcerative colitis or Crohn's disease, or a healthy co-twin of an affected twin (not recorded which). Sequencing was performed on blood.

This receptor carries the CDR3 CASSVQGSYNEQFF. The V gene is TRBV5-1 and the J gene is TRBJ2-1; TCRdb names TRBD1, which stays unverified in the absence of DNA. From the cysteine up to the phenylalanine, the CDR3 has a length of 14 residues. No DNA has been recorded. Sequences SGHRS (CDR1) and YFSETQ (CDR2) are obtained from the germline V gene.